This T cell receptor (beta chain) was observed in a study of blood T cells in healthy people across ages. The study's findings and limits: The study found TCR beta diversity correlated strongly with naive T cell percentage.

Regarding this clonotype: Its antigen is not known.

Germline CDR1 DFQATT, CDR2 SNEGSKA (reference sequence). The CDR3 consists of 13 residues. V lost 6 bases, J lost 4 bases, and 12 bases lay in between. Each donor gave ten milliliters of peripheral blood. A second PCR, run for about 6 to 12 cycles, used a sample-barcoded 5' primer plus a J-beta primer mix. TCRdb called the 5' RACE reads again in MiXCR, with one record for every CDR3 protein. This sample has around 1.5 million distinct CDR3 sequences, with approximately 38% found just once. The source material was blood. V gene TRBV20-1 combines with J gene TRBJ1-4, with a tentative D call TRBD1 (5 bases). This sequence was found in a woman aged 18-29 years in good health. The CDR3 DNA reads TGCAGTGCGCCGACAGTCCATAATGAAAAACTGTTTTTT. Protein sequence: CSAPTVHNEKLFF.